Listed below are T cell receptor beta chains from one sample, sequenced in a study of blood T cell repertoires in COVID-19. TCRdb's table, derived via immunoSEQ multiplex PCR, lists solely in-frame clones and lacks some. The sample includes under 350,000 clones, about 89% of them seen just once. Sequencing input: peripheral blood. The receptors were gathered from a man aged 45 to 65 with acute or convalescent COVID-19. Each CDR3 is given without its conserved first and last residue.

V: TRBV19; CDR3: ASSPPVTGGYQPQH
V: TRBV10-3; CDR3: AISESDGDRAYTGELF
V: TRBV19; CDR3: ASSTIPDMNTEAF
V: TRBV6-5; CDR3: ASRDSRTDYEQY
V: TRBV2; CDR3: ASSEGGTDYNEQF
V: TRBV19; CDR3: ASSTFLAGDTDTQY
V: TRBV2; CDR3: ASTGGTDYEQY
V: TRBV6-2/TRBV6-3; CDR3: ASSYRGGANTEAF
V: TRBV11-3; CDR3: ASSLETGRWETQY
V: TRBV5-4; CDR3: ASSIDSFGPLH
V: TRBV3-1/TRBV3-2; CDR3: ASSSTGQPNSPLH
V: TRBV4-1; CDR3: ASSQDAGYPDTQY
V: TRBV2; CDR3: ASRSQGRETEAF
V: TRBV29-1; CDR3: SVGLAGGNTQY
V: TRBV7-6; CDR3: ASSFTPGQPSETQY
V: TRBV15; CDR3: ATSRDLGWSGEQY
V: TRBV19; CDR3: ASSIGLTNTGELF
V: TRBV6-5; CDR3: ASSAGGSVKGYT
V: TRBV18; CDR3: ASSPRQGEDEQY
V: TRBV12-5; CDR3: ASGLKNRGEETQY
V: TRBV7-9; CDR3: ASSAGDRNTIY
V: TRBV9; CDR3: ASSFSGGYNEQF
V: TRBV5-6; CDR3: ASSLAGGGKNIQY
V: TRBV28; CDR3: ASRARGRGGLADTQY
V: TRBV18; CDR3: ASSPPQRVAF
V: TRBV11-3; CDR3: ASSLLASGYNEQF
V: TRBV5-1; CDR3: ASSPRGTTSGNTIY
V: TRBV11-3; CDR3: ASSLGVNEQF
V: TRBV11-3; CDR3: ASSLEPGDPADTQY
V: TRBV9; CDR3: ASSIGTVGSYEQY
V: TRBV3-1/TRBV3-2; CDR3: ASSRPRRGWETQY
V: TRBV19; CDR3: ASSREPRDKTY
V: TRBV30; CDR3: AWSVGAGNGVF
V: TRBV5-4; CDR3: ASRGTGDNYGYT
V: TRBV29-1; CDR3: SVPEGGQGDPYGYT
V: TRBV11-2; CDR3: ASSRRTSGASSEQY
V: TRBV2; CDR3: ASSEPRTGPSSYEQY
V: TRBV6-1; CDR3: ASTQISGYEQY
V: TRBV6-5; CDR3: ASSYQIGPTEAF
V: TRBV6-5; CDR3: ASSPQGRDTEAF
V: TRBV6-5; CDR3: ASRAGLLEY
V: TRBV7-8; CDR3: ASSPSPVAARFQGVQPQH
V: TRBV11-1; CDR3: ASSPPQGRDSPLH